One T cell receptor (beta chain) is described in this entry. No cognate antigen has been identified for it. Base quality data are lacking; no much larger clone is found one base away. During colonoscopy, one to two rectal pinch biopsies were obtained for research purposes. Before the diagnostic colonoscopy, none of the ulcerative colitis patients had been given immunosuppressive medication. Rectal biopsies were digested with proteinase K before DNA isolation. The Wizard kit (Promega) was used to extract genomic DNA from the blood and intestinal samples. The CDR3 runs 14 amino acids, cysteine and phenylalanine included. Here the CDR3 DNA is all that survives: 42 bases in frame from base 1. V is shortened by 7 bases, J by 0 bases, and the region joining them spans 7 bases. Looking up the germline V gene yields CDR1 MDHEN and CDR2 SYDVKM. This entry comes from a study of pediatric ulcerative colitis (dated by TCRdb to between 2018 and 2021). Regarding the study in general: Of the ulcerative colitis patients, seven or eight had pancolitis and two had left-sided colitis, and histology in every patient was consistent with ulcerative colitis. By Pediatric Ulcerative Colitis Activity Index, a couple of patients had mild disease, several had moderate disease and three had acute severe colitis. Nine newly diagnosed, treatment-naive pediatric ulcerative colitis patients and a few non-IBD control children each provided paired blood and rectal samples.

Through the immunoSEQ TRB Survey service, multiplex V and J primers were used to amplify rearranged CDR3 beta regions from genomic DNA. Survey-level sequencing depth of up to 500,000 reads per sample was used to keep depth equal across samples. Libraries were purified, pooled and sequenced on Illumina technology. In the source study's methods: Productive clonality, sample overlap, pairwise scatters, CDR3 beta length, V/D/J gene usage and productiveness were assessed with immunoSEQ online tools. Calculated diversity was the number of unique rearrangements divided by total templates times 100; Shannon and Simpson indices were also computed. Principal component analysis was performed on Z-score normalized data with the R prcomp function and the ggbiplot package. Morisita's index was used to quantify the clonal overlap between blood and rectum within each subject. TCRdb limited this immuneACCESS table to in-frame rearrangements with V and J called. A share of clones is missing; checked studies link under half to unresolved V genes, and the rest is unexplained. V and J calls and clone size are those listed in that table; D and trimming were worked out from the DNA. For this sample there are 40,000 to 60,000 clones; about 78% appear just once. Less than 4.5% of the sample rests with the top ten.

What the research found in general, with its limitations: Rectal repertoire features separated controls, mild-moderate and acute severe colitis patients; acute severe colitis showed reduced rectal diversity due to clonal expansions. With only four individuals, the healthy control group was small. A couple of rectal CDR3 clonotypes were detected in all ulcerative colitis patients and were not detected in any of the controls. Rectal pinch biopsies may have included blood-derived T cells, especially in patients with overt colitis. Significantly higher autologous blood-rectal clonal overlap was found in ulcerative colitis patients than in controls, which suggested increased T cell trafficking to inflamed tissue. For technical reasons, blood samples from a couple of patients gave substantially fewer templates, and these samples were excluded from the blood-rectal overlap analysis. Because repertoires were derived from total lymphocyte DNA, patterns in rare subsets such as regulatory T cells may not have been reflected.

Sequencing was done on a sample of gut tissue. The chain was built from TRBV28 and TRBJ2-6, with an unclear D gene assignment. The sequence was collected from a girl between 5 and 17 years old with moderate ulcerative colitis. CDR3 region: CASTRSSGANVLTF. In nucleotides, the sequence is TGTGCCAGCACTCGGAGCTCTGGGGCCAACGTCCTGACTTTC.